This T cell receptor (beta chain) emerged from a study of blood T cell repertoires in COVID-19. Overall study: Sites in the United States, Italy and Spain provided acute and convalescent COVID-19 samples. T cells, B-cell-depleted T cells, or PBMCs provided the cDNA or gDNA that served as material.

The method was immunoSEQ multiplex PCR; TCRdb's version includes in-frame clones alone and lacks a portion of them. In the table there are 130,000 to 150,000 clones, 70% to 85% of which are singletons. The CDR3 loop spans 14 amino acids. V lost 1 base, J lost 4 bases, and 10 bases lay in between. Germline V gene data show CDR1 as MGHRA and CDR2 as YSYEKL. This clone has a single count. Sequencing used peripheral blood. The chain uses TRBV4-1 and TRBJ1-2, with D possibly TRBD1 on 5 matching bases. The sequence was collected from a woman in her 50s in a cohort sampled during active or convalescent COVID-19. The DNA for the CDR3 is TGCGCCAGCAGCCAAGTCCAGGGATTCTATGGCTACACCTTC. The encoded protein is CASSQVQGFYGYTF.